Listed below are T cell receptor beta chains from one sample, sequenced in a study of cytomegalovirus exposure and HLA in healthy donors. Clones were read by immunoSEQ multiplex PCR, and TCRdb kept only the in-frame ones, dropping some. Among 160,000 or so clones listed, around 70% were seen once. Input material: PBMCs. These TCRs come from a young man in good health and CMV-seropositive. The conserved cysteine and the conserved F or W are not part of the CDR3 here.

ASSPAAGADTQY	TRBV7-9	TRBJ2-3
ASSLGAGGTRDYT	TRBV5-5	TRBJ1-2
ASSGSGALTSTDTQY	TRBV5-6	TRBJ2-3
ASSLVRTGWSGTEAF	TRBV4-1	TRBJ1-1
ASSAPGARANEKLF	TRBV6-6	TRBJ1-4
ASTHAGDNNEQF	TRBV11-2	TRBJ2-1
ASSRRSGRGDTQY	TRBV7-2	TRBJ2-3
ASSLQGSSGNTIY	TRBV5-1	TRBJ1-3
ASSAIWESNSYNEQF	TRBV19	TRBJ2-1
ASSVLAGDEQF	TRBV7-9	TRBJ2-1
ASSLEPNEKLF	TRBV5-1	TRBJ1-4
ASSLALTSGATADTQY	TRBV7-2	TRBJ2-3
ASSLNVGGAGYGYT	TRBV5-1	TRBJ1-2
ASSLAREWTDTQY	TRBV5-1	TRBJ2-3
ASSLMGTTGYT	TRBV27	TRBJ1-2
ASSGDRRWFFDTEAF	TRBV9	TRBJ1-1
ASSPQGAPRGSLH	TRBV7-2	TRBJ1-6